This T cell receptor beta chain emerged from a study of blood T cell repertoires in COVID-19. For the study at large: The analysed material was cDNA or gDNA that came from T cells, B-cell-depleted T cells, or PBMCs.

TCRdb's table, derived via immunoSEQ multiplex PCR, lists solely in-frame clones and lacks some. The data show approximately 230,000 clones, roughly 88% seen once. Material: peripheral blood. The clonotype originates from a man aged 25-45 years who had recovered from COVID-19.

CDR3 region: CASSPGGSTEAFF. The CDR3 DNA follows: TGTGCCAGCTCACCAGGGGGGAGCACTGAAGCTTTCTTT. The chain carries TRBV18 and TRBJ1-1; maybe TRBD1 (5 bases). The germline CDR1 and CDR2 sequences are KGHSH and LQKENI. Trimming cost V 2 bases and J 4 bases, with 8 bases left between them. The CDR3 contains 13 residues.